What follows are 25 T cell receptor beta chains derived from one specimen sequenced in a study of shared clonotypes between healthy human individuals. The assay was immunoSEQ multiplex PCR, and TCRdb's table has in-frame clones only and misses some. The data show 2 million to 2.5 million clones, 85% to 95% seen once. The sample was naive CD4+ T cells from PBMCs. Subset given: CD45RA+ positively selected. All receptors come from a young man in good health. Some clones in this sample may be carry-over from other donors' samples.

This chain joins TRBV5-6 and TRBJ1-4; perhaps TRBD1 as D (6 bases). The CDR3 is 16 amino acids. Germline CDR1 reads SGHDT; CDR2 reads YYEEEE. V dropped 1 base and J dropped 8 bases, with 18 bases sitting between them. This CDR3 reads CASSLKVTGPREKLFF. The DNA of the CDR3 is TGTGCCAGCAGCTTGAAAGTGACAGGCCCTCGGGAAAAACTGTTTTTT. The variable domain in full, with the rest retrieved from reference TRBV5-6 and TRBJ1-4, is DAGVTQSPTHLIKTRGQQVTLRCSPKSGHDTVSWYQQALGQGPQFIFQYYEEEERQRGNFPDRFSGHQFPNYSSELNVNALLLGDSALYLCASSLKVTGPREKLFFGSGTQLSVL.

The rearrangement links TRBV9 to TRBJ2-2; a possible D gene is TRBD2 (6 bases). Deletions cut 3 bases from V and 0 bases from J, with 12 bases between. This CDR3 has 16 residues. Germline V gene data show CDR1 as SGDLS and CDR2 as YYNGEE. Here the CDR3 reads CASSAGVRTNTGELFF. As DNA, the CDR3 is TGTGCCAGCAGCGCGGGGGTCCGGACGAACACCGGGGAGCTGTTTTTT.

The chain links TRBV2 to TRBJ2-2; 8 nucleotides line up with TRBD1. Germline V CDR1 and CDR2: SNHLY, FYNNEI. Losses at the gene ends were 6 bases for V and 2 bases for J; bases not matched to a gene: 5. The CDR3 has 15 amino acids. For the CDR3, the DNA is TGTGCCAGCAGGATTGGACAGGGAAACACCGGGGAGCTGTTTTTT. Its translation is CASRIGQGNTGELFF.

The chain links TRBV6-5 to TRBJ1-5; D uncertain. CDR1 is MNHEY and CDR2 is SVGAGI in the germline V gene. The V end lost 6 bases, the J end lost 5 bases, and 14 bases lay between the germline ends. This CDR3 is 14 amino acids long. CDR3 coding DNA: TGTGCCAGCAGGCCCACGGGAACTTATCAGCCCCAGCATTTT. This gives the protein CASRPTGTYQPQHF.

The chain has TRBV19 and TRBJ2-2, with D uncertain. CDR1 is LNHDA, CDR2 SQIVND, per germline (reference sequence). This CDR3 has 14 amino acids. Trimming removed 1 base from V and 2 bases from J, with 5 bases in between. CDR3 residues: CASSIADNTGELFF. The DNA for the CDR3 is TGTGCCAGTAGTATAGCGGACAACACCGGGGAGCTGTTTTTT.

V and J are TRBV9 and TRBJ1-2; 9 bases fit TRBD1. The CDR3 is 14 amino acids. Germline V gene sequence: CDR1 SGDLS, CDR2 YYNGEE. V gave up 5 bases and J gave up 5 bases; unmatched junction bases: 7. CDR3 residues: CASSQGQGPYGYTF. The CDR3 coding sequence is TGTGCCAGCAGTCAGGGACAGGGCCCTTATGGCTACACCTTC.

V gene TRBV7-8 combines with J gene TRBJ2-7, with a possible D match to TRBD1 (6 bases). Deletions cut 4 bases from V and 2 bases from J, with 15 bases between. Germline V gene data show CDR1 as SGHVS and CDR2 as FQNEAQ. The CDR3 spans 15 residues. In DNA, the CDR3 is TGTGCCAGCAGCTGGGTGGGGGCAGGGACCTACGAGCAGTACTTC. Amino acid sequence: CASSWVGAGTYEQYF.

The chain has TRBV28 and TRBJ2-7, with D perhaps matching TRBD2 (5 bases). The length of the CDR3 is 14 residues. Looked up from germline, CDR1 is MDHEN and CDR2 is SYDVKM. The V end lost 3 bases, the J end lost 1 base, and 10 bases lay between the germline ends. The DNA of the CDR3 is TGTGCCAGCAGTTTCCGGCGGGTGTCCTACGAGCAGTACTTC. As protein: CASSFRRVSYEQYF.

In DNA form, the CDR3 reads TGTGCCAGCACTCGGGACGGGGGGGAGGCGACTGAAGCTTTCTTT. Encoded protein: CASTRDGGEATEAFF. The chain is built from TRBV27 and TRBJ1-1; perhaps TRBD1 as D (5 bases). Trimming removed 7 bases from V and 5 bases from J, with 20 bases in between. The CDR3 loop spans 15 amino acids. Germline-derived CDR1 and CDR2 are MNHEY and SMNVEV (reference sequence).

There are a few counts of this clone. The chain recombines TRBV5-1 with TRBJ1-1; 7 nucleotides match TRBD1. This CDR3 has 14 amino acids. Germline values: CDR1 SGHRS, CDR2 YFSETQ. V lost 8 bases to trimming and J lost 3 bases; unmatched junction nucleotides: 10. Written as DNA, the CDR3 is TGCGCCAGTACTCCGGGACAGTACGACACTGAAGCTTTCTTT. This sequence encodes CASTPGQYDTEAFF.

This CDR3 is CSVEASLGPGNTIYF. The CDR3 bases are TGCAGCGTTGAGGCTTCTTTAGGTCCTGGAAACACCATATATTTT. This rearrangement joins TRBV29-1 to TRBJ1-3; D is ambiguous. CDR1 and CDR2 from the germline V gene are SQVTM and ANQGSEA. V was clipped by 3 bases and J by 2 bases, with 14 bases between them. CDR3 length: 15 residues.

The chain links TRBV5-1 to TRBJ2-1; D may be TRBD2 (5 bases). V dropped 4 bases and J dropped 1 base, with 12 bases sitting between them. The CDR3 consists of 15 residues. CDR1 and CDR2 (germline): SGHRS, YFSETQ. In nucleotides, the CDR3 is TGCGCCAGCAGCCTGCGGACTGGTTCCTACAATGAGCAGTTCTTC. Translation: CASSLRTGSYNEQFF. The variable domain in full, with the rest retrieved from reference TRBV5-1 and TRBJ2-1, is KAGVTQTPRYLIKTRGQQVTLSCSPISGHRSVSWYQQTPGQGLQFLFEYFSETQRNKGNFPGRFSGRQFSNSRSEMNVSTLELGDSALYLCASSLRTGSYNEQFFGPGTRLTVL.

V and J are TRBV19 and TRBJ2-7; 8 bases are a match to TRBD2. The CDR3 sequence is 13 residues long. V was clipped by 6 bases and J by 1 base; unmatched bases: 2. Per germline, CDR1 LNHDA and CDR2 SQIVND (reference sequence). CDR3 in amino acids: CASSREGSYEQYF. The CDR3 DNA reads TGTGCCAGTAGCCGGGAGGGATCCTACGAGCAGTACTTC.

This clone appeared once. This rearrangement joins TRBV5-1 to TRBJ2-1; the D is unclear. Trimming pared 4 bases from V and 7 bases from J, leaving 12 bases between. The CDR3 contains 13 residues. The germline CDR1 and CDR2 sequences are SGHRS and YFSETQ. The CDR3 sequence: CASSRDTVNEQFF. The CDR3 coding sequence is TGCGCCAGCAGCCGTGATACGGTGAATGAGCAGTTCTTC.

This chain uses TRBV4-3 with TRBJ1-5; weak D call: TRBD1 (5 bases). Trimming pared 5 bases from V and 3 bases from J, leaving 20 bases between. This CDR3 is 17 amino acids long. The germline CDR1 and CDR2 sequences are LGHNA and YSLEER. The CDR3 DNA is TGCGCCAGCAGCTCACGTTATGAGGGACTGATCAATCAGCCCCAGCATTTT. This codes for CASSSRYEGLINQPQHF.

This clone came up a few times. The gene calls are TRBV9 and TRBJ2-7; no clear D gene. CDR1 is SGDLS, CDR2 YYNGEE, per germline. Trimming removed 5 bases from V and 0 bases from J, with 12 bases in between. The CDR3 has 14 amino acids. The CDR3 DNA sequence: TGTGCCAGCAGTGCGACCGGATACTCCTACGAGCAGTACTTC. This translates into CASSATGYSYEQYF.

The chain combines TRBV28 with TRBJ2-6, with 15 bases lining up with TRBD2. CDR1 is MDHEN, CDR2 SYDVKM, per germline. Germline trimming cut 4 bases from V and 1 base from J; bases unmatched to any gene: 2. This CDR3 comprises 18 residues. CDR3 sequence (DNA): TGTGCCAGCAGTTCCGGGACTAGCGGGAGGTCTGGGGCCAACGTCCTGACTTTC. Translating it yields CASSSGTSGRSGANVLTF.

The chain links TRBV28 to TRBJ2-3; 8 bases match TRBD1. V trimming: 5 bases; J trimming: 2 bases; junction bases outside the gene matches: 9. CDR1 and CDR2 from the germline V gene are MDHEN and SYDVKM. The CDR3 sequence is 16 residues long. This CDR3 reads CASSTRTGTYTDTQYF. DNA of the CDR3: TGTGCCAGCAGTACACGGACAGGGACGTACACAGATACGCAGTATTTT.

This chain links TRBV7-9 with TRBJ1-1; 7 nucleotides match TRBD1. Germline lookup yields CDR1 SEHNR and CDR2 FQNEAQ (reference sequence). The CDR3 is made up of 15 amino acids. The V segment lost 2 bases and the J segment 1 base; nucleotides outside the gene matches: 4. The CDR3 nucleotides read TGTGCCAGCAGCTTACGACAGGGAGGGAACACTGAAGCTTTCTTT. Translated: CASSLRQGGNTEAFF.

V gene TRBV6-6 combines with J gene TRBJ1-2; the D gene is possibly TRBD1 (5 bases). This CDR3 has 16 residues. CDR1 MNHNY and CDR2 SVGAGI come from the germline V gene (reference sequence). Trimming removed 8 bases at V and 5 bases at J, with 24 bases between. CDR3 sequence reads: CASQPSVLRQRYGYTF. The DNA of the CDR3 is TGTGCCAGCCAACCATCGGTATTGCGACAGAGATATGGCTACACCTTC.

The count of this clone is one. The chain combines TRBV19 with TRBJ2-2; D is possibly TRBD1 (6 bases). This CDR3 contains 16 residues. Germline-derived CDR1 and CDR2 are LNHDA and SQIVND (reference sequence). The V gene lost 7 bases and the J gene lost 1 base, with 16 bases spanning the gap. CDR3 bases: TGTGCCAGTACCCCGCCCACAGGGTGGAACACCGGGGAGCTGTTTTTT. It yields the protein CASTPPTGWNTGELFF.

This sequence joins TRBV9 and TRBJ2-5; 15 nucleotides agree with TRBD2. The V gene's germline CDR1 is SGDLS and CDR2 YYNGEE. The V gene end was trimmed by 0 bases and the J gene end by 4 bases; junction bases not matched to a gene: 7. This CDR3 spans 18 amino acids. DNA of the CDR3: TGTGCCAGCAGCGTAGGGACTAGCGGGAGGGCCGAGTTAGAGACCCAGTACTTC. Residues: CASSVGTSGRAELETQYF.

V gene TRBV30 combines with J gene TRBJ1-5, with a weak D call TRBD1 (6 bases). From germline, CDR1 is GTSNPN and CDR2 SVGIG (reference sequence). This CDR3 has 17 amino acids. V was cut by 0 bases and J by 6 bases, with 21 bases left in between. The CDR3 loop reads CAWSVRGTPPGAQPQHF. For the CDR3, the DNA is TGTGCCTGGAGTGTAAGGGGGACGCCGCCCGGGGCTCAGCCCCAGCATTTT.

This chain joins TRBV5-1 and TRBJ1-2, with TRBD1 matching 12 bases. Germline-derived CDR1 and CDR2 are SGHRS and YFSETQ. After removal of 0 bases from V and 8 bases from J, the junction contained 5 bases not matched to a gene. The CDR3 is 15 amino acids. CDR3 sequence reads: CASSLAGTGGDGYTF. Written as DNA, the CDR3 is TGCGCCAGCAGCTTGGCCGGGACAGGGGGCGACGGCTACACCTTC.

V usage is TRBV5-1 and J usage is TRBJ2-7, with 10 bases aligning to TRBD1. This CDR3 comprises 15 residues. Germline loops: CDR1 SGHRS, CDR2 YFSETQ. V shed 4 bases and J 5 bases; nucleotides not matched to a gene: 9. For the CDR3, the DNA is TGCGCCAGCAGCGATACCGGGACAGGGGAACACGAGCAGTACTTC. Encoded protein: CASSDTGTGEHEQYF.